This T cell receptor beta chain emerged from a study of CD8 T cells in Susac syndrome (dated by TCRdb to the late 2010s). Looking at the study overall: The study used repertoire sequencing to test whether antigen drove CD8+ T cell activation and differentiation in Susac syndrome. CD8+ T cell repertoire clonality was compared between about a dozen healthy donors, some 14 Susac syndrome patients and about 15 multiple sclerosis patients.

The study at large found these results: The TCR sequencing and HLA analysis was acknowledged to have included a relatively small number of individuals.

RNA was extracted using the RNeasy kit, and roughly 0.5 to 1 microgram was reverse transcribed with random hexamers. TCR beta CDR3 regions were amplified with the immunoSEQ multiplex PCR assay covering 54 Vbeta and 13 Jbeta segments. PCR amplification bias was corrected using a synthetic template baseline for primer optimization and computational correction. In the source study's methods: Reads were assigned to V, D and J genes according to IMGT and analyzed in immunoSEQ Analyzer, with only productive sequences retained. Clonality was calculated as one minus the Shannon entropy normalized by log2 of the number of productive unique sequences. For each patient and control, public and private clones were evaluated among the 100 most prevalent clones. Susac-specific clones were defined as absent from healthy and MS cohorts, around 970 published viral clones and other ImmuneACCESS disease sequences. The raw public reads went through TCRdb reprocessing: fastp at Q25, MiXCR clone calling, in-frame beta chains kept. Every CDR3 protein is listed once, alongside the most common genes and DNA of its rows. These V and J calls rely on TCRdb rather than the paper's analysis. The sample records 350,000 to 550,000 distinct CDR3 sequences, more than 80% of which are singletons. Of the sample, 0.09% to 0.15% is held by the ten largest clones.

The CDR3 numbers 19 residues from cysteine through phenylalanine. Kept here is only the CDR3 DNA, which spans 57 bases and is read in frame from base 1. The germline V and J ends show losses of 3 bases and 7 bases respectively, and no gene match explains 22 bases of the junction. Via the germline V gene (reference sequence), CDR1 is DFQATT and CDR2 SNEGSKA. On this clonotype itself: It lacks a known antigen. Base qualities are not provided; no much larger clone lies one nucleotide away.

High-throughput TCR beta sequencing profiled peripheral blood CD8+ and CD4+ T cells from healthy donors, Susac syndrome patients and multiple sclerosis patients. Treatment-naive patients with stable or active relapsing-remitting disease fulfilling revised McDonald criteria were used as multiple sclerosis controls. CD8+ TEMRA cells were enriched by FACS, while bulk CD8+ and CD4+ T cells were purified by magnetic negative isolation. Blood was drawn into EDTA tubes, processed within 24 hours, and PBMCs were isolated by density gradient centrifugation. PBMCs intended for TCR sequencing were cryopreserved in liquid nitrogen and thawed later in a water bath at 37 degrees C. The sorted or isolated CD4+, CD8+ and CD8+ TEMRA cells had a purity of 90% or higher.

Here the chain combines TRBV20-1 and TRBJ2-5, and 11 junction bases match TRBD2. This TCR was recovered from a human donor with multiple sclerosis. The sample comprised CD8+ T cells from PBMCs. The nucleotide sequence reads TGCAGTGCTAGGGATCGAAGATCGGCGACTAGCGGGATAAAATGGACCCAGTACTTC. This sequence encodes CSARDRRSATSGIKWTQYF.